This TCR beta chain was observed in a study of blood T cells in healthy people across ages. With a J-beta primer mix and a sample-barcoded 5' primer, a second PCR ran about 7 to 12 cycles. TCRdb itself ran the 5' RACE reads through MiXCR, one entry per CDR3 protein. Of about 640,000 distinct CDR3 sequences in the sample, roughly 50% were seen once. The CDR3 covers 15 residues. V gave up 5 bases and J gave up 1 base, with 15 bases separating them. Germline CDR1 SEHNR, CDR2 FQNEAQ (reference sequence). The chain has TRBV7-9 and TRBJ2-7, with D perhaps being TRBD1 or TRBD2 (6 bases each). The source is a man aged 60-69 years in good health. The specimen sequenced was blood. The CDR3 protein is CASSLWGAGSYEQYF. In DNA, the CDR3 is TGTGCCAGCAGCCTCTGGGGGGCCGGATCCTACGAGCAGTACTTC.